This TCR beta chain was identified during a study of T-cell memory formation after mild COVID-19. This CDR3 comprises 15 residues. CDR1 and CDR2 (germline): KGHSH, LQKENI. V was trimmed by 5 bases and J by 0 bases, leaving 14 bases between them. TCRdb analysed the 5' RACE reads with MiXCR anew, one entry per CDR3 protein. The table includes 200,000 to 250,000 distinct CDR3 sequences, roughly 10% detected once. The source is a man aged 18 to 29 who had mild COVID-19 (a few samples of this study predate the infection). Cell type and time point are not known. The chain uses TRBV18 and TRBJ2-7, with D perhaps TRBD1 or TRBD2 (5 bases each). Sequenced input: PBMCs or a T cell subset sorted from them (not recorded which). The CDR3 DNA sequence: TGTGCCAGCTCATCCCGGGACGGGGACTCCTACGAGCAGTACGTC. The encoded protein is CASSSRDGDSYEQYV.